Following are 14 T cell receptor beta chains from one sample sequenced in a study of OX40 agonist ivuxolimab in advanced cancers. The protocol was immunoSEQ multiplex PCR, while the TCRdb copy is restricted to in-frame clones and leaves out a portion. The sample consists of approximately 11,000 clones, around 70% of them appearing once. The source material was CD4+ or CD8+ T cells sorted from blood, sampled in a trial of the OX40 agonist ivuxolimab. These receptors were collected from an adult with an advanced solid tumor such as melanoma, head and neck, liver or kidney cancer.

As regards this clone: Other DNA sequences in this specimen translate into the identical CDR3. CDR3 amino acids: CASSRGYEQYF. As DNA, the CDR3 is TGTGCCAGCAGTCGTGGGTACGAGCAGTACTTC. This chain links TRBV5-4 with TRBJ2-7; D remains ambiguous. The V gene lost 5 bases and the J gene lost 4 bases, with 7 bases spanning the gap. This CDR3 has 11 residues. CDR1 is SGHNT and CDR2 is YYREEE in the germline V gene (reference sequence).

This clone was seen a few times. The chain carries TRBV6-6 and TRBJ2-2; D not resolved. Trimming shortened V by 1 base and J by 1 base, and 4 bases separated the two germline ends. The CDR3 is 14 amino acids. Looked up from germline, CDR1 is MNHNY and CDR2 is SVGAGI (reference sequence). In nucleotides, the CDR3 is TGTGCCAGCAGTTACTACAGGAACACCGGGGAGCTGTTTTTT. This gives the protein CASSYYRNTGELFF.

This chain joins TRBV11-3 and TRBJ2-5; D possibly corresponds to TRBD1 (6 bases). This CDR3 is 17 amino acids long. The germline V and J ends were trimmed by 1 base and 0 bases, with 15 bases remaining between them. Germline CDR1 SGHNT, CDR2 YENEEA. The CDR3 DNA is TGTGCCAGCAGCTTAGGACCCCCCGGGACAAACCAAGAGACCCAGTACTTC. Protein sequence: CASSLGPPGTNQETQYF.

This chain uses TRBV9 with TRBJ2-2; the D call may be TRBD1 or TRBD2 (5 bases each). The CDR3 length is 15 residues. V lost 0 bases and J lost 4, with 10 bases in between. Germline V gene data show CDR1 as SGDLS and CDR2 as YYNGEE. The CDR3 DNA reads as TGTGCCAGCAGCGTAGCTTGGGACCCCACCGGGGAGCTGTTTTTT. Protein product: CASSVAWDPTGELFF.

This clone was counted once. The chain recombines TRBV5-1 with TRBJ2-1; 8 nucleotides match TRBD1. CDR1 and CDR2 from the germline V gene are SGHRS and YFSETQ. This CDR3 region has 18 residues. Germline trimming cut 3 bases from V and 0 bases from J; bases unmatched to any gene: 11. The CDR3 spells CASSSRTGNLSSYNEQFF. DNA for the CDR3: TGCGCCAGCAGCTCCAGGACAGGGAATTTAAGCTCCTACAATGAGCAGTTCTTC.

The chain is built from TRBV6-5 and TRBJ2-7, with 9 bases aligning to TRBD2. Germline CDR1 is MNHEY and CDR2 is SVGAGI. Germline trimming cut 4 bases from V and 2 bases from J; bases unmatched to any gene: 3. This CDR3 has 14 residues. CDR3 sequence: CASSSGLAAYEQYF. CDR3 bases: TGTGCCAGCAGTTCGGGACTAGCAGCCTACGAGCAGTACTTC.

To note about this clone: The junction does not match germline at one end; this may be a read error. The gene calls are TRBV27 and TRBJ2-2; TRBD1 matches at 9 bases. CDR3 length: 14 amino acids. Germline CDR1 is MNHEY and CDR2 is SMNVEV (reference sequence). CDR3 in DNA: TGTGCCAGCAGACAGGGGGCACGTCACCGGGGAGCTGTTTTT. Translated: CASRQGARHRGAVF.

The V call is TRBV19, the J call TRBJ1-2; D gene ambiguous. Trimming removed 0 bases at V and 0 bases at J, with 11 bases between. Germline loops: CDR1 LNHDA, CDR2 SQIVND (reference sequence). This CDR3 is 16 amino acids long. The CDR3 sequence: CASSIDHGGANYGYTF. CDR3 DNA sequence: TGTGCCAGTAGTATAGATCATGGCGGAGCTAACTATGGCTACACCTTC.

The J gene is TRBJ2-3, the V gene TRBV19; 10 nucleotides agree with TRBD1. This CDR3 is 13 amino acids long. V lost 9 bases to trimming and J lost 4 bases; unmatched junction nucleotides: 4. The germline V gene encodes CDR1 LNHDA and CDR2 SQIVND (reference sequence). The CDR3, as DNA: TGTGCCAGCGACAGGGGGCGAGCAGATACGCAGTATTTT. This translates into CASDRGRADTQYF.

The V and J genes are TRBV5-1 and TRBJ1-1; D ambiguous. This CDR3 is 15 amino acids long. Per germline, CDR1 SGHRS and CDR2 YFSETQ. V lost 0 bases, J lost 0 bases, and 9 bases lay in between. DNA of the CDR3: TGCGCCAGCAGCTTGGAGGCAGGCTTGAACACTGAAGCTTTCTTT. Protein product: CASSLEAGLNTEAFF.

The genes are TRBV13 and TRBJ2-7; D is unresolved. CDR3 size: 12 residues. From germline, CDR1 is PRHDT and CDR2 FYEKMQ (reference sequence). Deletions cut 0 bases from V and 6 bases from J, with 6 bases between. The DNA for the CDR3 is TGTGCCAGCAGCTTAGGGAGGAGCGAGCAGTACTTC. This sequence encodes CASSLGRSEQYF.

CDR3 loop: CAWSVFGTGEFF. The CDR3 DNA sequence: TGTGCCTGGAGTGTGTTCGGGACAGGGGAGTTCTTC. The V gene is TRBV30, the J gene TRBJ2-1, with 10 bases fitting TRBD1. The CDR3 runs to 12 residues. CDR1 is GTSNPN, CDR2 SVGIG, per germline (reference sequence). Germline trimming cut 0 bases from V and 14 bases from J; bases unmatched to any gene: 4.

CDR3 DNA: TGTGCCAGCACTTCCGACAGGGGCGGCACTGAAGCTTTCTTT. It translates to CASTSDRGGTEAFF. The V gene is TRBV28, the J gene TRBJ1-1, with 8 bases identical to TRBD1. CDR3 length: 14 amino acids. The V and J ends lost 7 bases and 4 bases, in that order; junction bases with no gene match: 8. The V gene's germline CDR1 is MDHEN and CDR2 SYDVKM.

The rearrangement links TRBV6-6 to TRBJ2-7; TRBD1 is a possible D gene (5 bases). In germline, CDR1 is MNHNY, CDR2 SVGAGI (reference sequence). The V end was cut by 4 bases, the J end by 4 bases, with 17 bases between. CDR3 length equals 15 residues. CDR3 bases: TGTGCCAGCAGTTCCCAGGGTCTTTCGGAGTACGAGCAGTACTTC. Translation: CASSSQGLSEYEQYF.